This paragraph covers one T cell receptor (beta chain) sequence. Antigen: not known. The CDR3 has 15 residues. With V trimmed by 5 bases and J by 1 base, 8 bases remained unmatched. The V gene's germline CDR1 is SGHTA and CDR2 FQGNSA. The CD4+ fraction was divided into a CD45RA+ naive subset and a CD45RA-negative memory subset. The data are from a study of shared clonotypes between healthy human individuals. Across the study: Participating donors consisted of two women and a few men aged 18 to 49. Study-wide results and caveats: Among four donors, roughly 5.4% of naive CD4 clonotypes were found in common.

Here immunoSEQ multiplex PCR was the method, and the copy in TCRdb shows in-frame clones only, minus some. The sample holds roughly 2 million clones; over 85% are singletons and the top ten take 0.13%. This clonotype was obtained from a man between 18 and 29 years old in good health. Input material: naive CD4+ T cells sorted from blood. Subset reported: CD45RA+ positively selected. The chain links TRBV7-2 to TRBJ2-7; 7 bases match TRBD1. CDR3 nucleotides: TGTGCCAGCAGCCCAAAGACAGGGATTTCCTACGAGCAGTACTTC. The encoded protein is CASSPKTGISYEQYF.